This T cell receptor beta chain was retrieved from a study of T-cell reconstitution after alpha-beta-depleted transplantation in children (dated by TCRdb to about 2016). About the full investigation: The study quantitatively tracked T-cell immune reconstitution after TCRalphabeta/CD19-depleted allogeneic hematopoietic cell transplantation in children using TCR repertoire profiling.

This clonotype was picked up a small number of times. Its binding antigen is unknown. Base quality data are lacking; no much larger clone is found one base away. For CDR1 and CDR2, the germline V gene (reference sequence) lists MNHNY and SVGAGI. The V end gives up 6 bases and the J end 8 bases, leaving 3 bases in the junction not matched to a gene. The CDR3 contains 13 residues, cysteine and phenylalanine counted. CDR3 DNA is the only sequence kept; it has 39 bases, read in frame from the first base. The method behind the library was PCR. TCRdb records Illumina HiSeq 2500 as the sequencer. TCR libraries were prepared with molecular barcoding, using unique molecular identifiers to normalize TCRbeta repertoire quantification. TCRdb passed the public sequencing reads through fastp at Q25 and MiXCR, retaining productive beta sequences. Every entry covers one CDR3 protein and lists the most common genes and DNA from its rows. This sample is represented by 380,000 or so distinct CDR3 sequences; roughly 15% of them were singletons. About 4% of the sample is taken by the ten largest.

This TCR derives from a human donor who donated a stem cell graft to a child with Fanconi anemia. The rearranged chain carries TRBV6-6 and TRBJ1-5, with 11 central nucleotides matching TRBD1. The sample in question was PBMCs, obtained from the stem cell graft. The DNA reads TGTGCCAGCAGCGGACAGGGGGCAAAGCCCCAGCATTTT. It encodes CASSGQGAKPQHF.